This T cell receptor beta chain was recorded in a study of blood T cell repertoires in COVID-19. Study overall: The origin of the acute and convalescent COVID-19 samples was the United States, Italy and Spain. T cells, B-cell-depleted T cells, or PBMCs provided the cDNA or gDNA that served as material.

The ends were cut back, 1 base at V and 7 bases at J, with 8 bases in the middle. CDR1 SGHVS and CDR2 FNYEAQ come from the germline V gene. This CDR3 spans 14 amino acids. Original processing notes: Estimation of nucleated cell counts was performed using reference gene primer amplification. TCRdb's copy holds only in-frame clones and misses some; the assay was immunoSEQ multiplex PCR. V and J calls and clone size are those listed in that table; D and trimming were worked out from the DNA. The data hold under 250,000 clones, with almost 90% observed a single time. The rearrangement links TRBV7-6 to TRBJ1-6; D is unresolved. Material: peripheral blood. This receptor was identified in a woman aged 55-75 years with acute or convalescent COVID-19. For the CDR3, the DNA is TGTGCCAGCAGCTTAGGCGGGTCGAATTCACCCCTCCACTTT. Encoded protein: CASSLGGSNSPLHF. The full variable domain, its missing parts supplied by reference TRBV7-6 and TRBJ1-6, is GAGVSQSPRYKVTKRGQDVALRCDPISGHVSLYWYRQALGQGPEFLTYFNYEAQQDKSGLPNDRFSAERPEGSISTLTIQRTEQRDSAMYRCASSLGGSNSPLHFGNGTRLTVT.